A selection of T cell receptor beta chains follows, all from one sample in a study of molecular identifiers for immune sequencing clone quantification. From the PCR reads, TCRdb called clonotypes with MiXCR, one entry per CDR3 protein. The sample lists over 550,000 distinct CDR3 sequences, about 25% occurring once. Sequencing input: naive CD8+ T cells from blood, with Jurkat cell RNA spiked in. The receptors were gathered from a human donor in good health. Some libraries in this study had Jurkat cell RNA spiked in. Each CDR3 is given without its conserved first and last residue.

j_gene | v_gene | CDR3aa
TRBJ2-5 | TRBV6-5 | ASSYSSLTRRETQY
TRBJ1-2 | TRBV29-1 | SAYPTTTEQGLKYGYT
TRBJ2-7 | TRBV29-1 | SVEGWLAGVYEQY
TRBJ2-7 | TRBV30 | AWSFGTAFYEQY
TRBJ2-1 | TRBV27 | ASSLSGQGAIDEQF
TRBJ2-1 | TRBV6-6 | ASSATSGSSYNEQF
TRBJ1-5 | TRBV2 | ASSEGQKSYSNQPQH
TRBJ1-5 | TRBV7-2 | ASSLGFGRGNQPQH
TRBJ1-1 | TRBV9 | ASSSGQKPEAF
TRBJ2-5 | TRBV6-5 | ASSYSEGETQY
TRBJ1-6 | TRBV5-3 | ASGLGDRNSPLH
TRBJ2-7 | TRBV27 | ASTPGLQGALHKQY
TRBJ1-3 | TRBV7-9 | ASSSTYGMDTIY
TRBJ1-4 | TRBV7-9 | ASSLGGRKLF
TRBJ1-1 | TRBV12-3/TRBV12-4 | ASRPRQVLMNTEAF
TRBJ2-7 | TRBV20-1 | SARLAGGPEQY
TRBJ1-1 | TRBV6-5 | ASSYGPENTEAF
TRBJ2-2 | TRBV28 | ASSWRGYNTGELF
TRBJ2-3 | TRBV14 | ASSPLAGFTDTQY
TRBJ1-1 | TRBV12-5 | ASGMDSYAEAF
TRBJ1-2 | TRBV28 | ASSPYRAETWSNYGYT
TRBJ2-2 | TRBV28 | ANSDRLSGELF
TRBJ1-2 | TRBV29-1 | SVEVMGIIGYT
TRBJ2-1 | TRBV18 | ASSSPDGPYNEQF
TRBJ2-1 | TRBV4-1 | ASSQVLRGGRGEQF
TRBJ2-1 | TRBV4-1 | ASSLQSRAIYNEQF
TRBJ2-1 | TRBV28 | ASDKSPETSVTYNEQF
TRBJ2-7 | TRBV20-1 | SGSGRADLHEQY